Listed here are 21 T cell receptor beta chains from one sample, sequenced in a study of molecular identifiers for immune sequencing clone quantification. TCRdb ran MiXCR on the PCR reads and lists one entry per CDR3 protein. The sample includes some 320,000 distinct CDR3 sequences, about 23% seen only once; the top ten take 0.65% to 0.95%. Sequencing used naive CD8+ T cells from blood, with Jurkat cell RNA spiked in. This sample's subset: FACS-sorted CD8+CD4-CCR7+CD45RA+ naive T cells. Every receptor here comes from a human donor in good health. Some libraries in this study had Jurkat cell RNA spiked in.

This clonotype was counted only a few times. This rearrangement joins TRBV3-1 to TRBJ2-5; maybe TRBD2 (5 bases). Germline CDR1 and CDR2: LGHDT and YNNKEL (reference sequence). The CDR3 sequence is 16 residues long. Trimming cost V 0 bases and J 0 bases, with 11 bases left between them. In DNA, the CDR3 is TGTGCCAGCAGCCAAGATTTTCAGCGGAACCAAGAGACCCAGTACTTC. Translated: CASSQDFQRNQETQYF.

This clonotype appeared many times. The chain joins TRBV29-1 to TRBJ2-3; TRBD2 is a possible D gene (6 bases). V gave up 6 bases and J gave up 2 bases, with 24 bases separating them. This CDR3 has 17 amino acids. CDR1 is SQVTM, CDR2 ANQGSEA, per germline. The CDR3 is CSVEGLRGRTNTDTQYF. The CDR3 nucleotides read TGCAGCGTGGAGGGCCTTAGGGGCCGAACAAACACAGATACGCAGTATTTT.

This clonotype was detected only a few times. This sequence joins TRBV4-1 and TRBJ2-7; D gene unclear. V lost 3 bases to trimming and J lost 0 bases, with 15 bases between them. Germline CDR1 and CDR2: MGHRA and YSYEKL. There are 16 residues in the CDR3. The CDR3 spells CASSHPKQDLSYEQYF. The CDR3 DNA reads TGCGCCAGCAGCCACCCCAAGCAGGATCTCTCCTACGAGCAGTACTTC.

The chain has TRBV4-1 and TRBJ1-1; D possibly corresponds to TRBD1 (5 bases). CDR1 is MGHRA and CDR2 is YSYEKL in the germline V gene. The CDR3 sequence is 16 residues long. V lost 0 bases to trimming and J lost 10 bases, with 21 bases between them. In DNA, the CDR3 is TGCGCCAGCAGCCAAGACATAGGGACTCTCCGGCCTGTAGCTTTCTTT. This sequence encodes CASSQDIGTLRPVAFF.

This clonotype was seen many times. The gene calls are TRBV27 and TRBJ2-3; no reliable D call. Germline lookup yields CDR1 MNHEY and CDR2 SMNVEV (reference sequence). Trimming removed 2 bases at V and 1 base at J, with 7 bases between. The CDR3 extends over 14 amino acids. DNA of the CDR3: TGTGCCAGCAGTTTAGCATTACGCACAGATACGCAGTATTTT. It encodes CASSLALRTDTQYF.

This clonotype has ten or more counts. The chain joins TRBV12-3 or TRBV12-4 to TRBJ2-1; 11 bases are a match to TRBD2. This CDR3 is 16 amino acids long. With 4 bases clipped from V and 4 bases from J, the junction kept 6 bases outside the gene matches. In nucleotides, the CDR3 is TGTGCCAGCAGTTCTAGCGGGGGGTCACTTTACAATGAGCAGTTCTTC. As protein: CASSSSGGSLYNEQFF.

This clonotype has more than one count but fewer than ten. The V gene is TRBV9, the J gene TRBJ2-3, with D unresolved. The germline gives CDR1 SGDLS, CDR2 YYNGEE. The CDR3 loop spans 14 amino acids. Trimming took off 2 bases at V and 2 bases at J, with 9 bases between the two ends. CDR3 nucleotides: TGTGCCAGCAGCGTTATAGGCGACACAGATACGCAGTATTTT. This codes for CASSVIGDTDTQYF.

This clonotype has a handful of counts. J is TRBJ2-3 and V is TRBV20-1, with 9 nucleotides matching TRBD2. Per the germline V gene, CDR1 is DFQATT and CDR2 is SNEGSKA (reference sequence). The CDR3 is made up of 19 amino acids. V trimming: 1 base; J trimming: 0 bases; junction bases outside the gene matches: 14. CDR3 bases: TGCAGTGCTAGAGTTGGGCTGGGTCTAGCGGGGCCTAGCACAGATACGCAGTATTTT. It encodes CSARVGLGLAGPSTDTQYF.

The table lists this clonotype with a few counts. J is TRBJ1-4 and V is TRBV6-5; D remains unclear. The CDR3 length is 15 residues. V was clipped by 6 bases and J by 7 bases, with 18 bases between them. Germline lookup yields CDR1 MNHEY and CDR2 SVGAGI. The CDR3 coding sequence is TGTGCCAGCAGCCTAACCGGCGGTCTTGGTGAAAAACTGTTTTTT. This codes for CASSLTGGLGEKLFF.

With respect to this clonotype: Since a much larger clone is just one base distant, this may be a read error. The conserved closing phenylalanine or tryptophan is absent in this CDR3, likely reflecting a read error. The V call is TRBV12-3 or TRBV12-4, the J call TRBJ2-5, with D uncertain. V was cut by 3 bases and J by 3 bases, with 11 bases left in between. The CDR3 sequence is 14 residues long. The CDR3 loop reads CASSFHDQKETQYL. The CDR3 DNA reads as TGTGCCAGCAGTTTTCACGATCAGAAAGAGACCCAGTACCTC.

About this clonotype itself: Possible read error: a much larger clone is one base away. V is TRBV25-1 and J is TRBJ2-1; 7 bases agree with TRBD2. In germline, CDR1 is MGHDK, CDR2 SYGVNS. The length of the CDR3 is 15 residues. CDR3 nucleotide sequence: TGTGCCAGCAGTGGCGGGTTAGCGGGTTACAATGAGCAGTCCTTC. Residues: CASSGGLAGYNEQSF.

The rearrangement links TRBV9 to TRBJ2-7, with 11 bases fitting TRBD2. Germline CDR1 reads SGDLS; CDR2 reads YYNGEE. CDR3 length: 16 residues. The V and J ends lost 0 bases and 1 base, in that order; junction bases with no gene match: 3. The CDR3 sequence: CASSVGVAGGSYEQYF. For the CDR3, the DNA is TGTGCCAGCAGCGTAGGGGTAGCGGGAGGGTCCTACGAGCAGTACTTC.

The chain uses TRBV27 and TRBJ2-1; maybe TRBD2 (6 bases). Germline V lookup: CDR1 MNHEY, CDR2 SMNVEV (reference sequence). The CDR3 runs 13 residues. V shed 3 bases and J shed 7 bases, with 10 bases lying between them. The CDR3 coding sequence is TGTGCCAGCAGTTTTCAGGCGGGAAATGAGCAGTTCTTC. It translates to CASSFQAGNEQFF.

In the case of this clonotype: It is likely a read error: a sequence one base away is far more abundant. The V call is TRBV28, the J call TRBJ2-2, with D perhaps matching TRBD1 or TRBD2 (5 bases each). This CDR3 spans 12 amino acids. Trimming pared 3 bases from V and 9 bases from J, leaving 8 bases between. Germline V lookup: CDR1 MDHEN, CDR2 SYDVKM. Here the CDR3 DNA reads TGTGCCAGCAGTTTTGGGACCAGGGAGCTGTTTTTT. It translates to CASSFGTRELFF.

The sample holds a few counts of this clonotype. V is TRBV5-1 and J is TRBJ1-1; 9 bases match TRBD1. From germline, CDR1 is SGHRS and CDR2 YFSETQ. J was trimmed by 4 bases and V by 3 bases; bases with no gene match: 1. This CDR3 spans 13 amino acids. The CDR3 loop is CASSSDRGTEAFF. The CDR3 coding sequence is TGCGCCAGCAGCTCGGACAGGGGCACTGAAGCTTTCTTT.

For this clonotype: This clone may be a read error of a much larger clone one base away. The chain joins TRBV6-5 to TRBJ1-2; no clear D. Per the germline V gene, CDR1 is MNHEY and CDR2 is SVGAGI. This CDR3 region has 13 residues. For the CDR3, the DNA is TGTGCCAGCTGTTACCGACAAGACTATGGCTACACCTTC. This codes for CASCYRQDYGYTF.

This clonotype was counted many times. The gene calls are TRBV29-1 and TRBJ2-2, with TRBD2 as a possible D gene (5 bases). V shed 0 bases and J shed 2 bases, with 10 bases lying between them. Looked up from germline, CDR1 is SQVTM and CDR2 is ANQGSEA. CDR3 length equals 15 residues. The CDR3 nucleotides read TGCAGCGTTGAAGATCCCGGGATTAACACCGGGGAGCTGTTTTTT. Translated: CSVEDPGINTGELFF.

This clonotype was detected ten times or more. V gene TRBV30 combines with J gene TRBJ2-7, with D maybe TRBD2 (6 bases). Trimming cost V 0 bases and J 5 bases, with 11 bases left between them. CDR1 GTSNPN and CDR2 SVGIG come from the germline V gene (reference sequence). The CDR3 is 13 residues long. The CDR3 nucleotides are TGTGCCTGGAGTGTACTAGCTGGTAACGAGCAGTACTTC. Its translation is CAWSVLAGNEQYF.

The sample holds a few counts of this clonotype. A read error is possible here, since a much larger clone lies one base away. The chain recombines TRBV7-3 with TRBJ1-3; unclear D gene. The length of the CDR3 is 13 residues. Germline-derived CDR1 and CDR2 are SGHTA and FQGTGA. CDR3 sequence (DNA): TGTGCCGGCAGCGTGGGCCCTGGAAACACCATATATTTT. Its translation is CAGSVGPGNTIYF.

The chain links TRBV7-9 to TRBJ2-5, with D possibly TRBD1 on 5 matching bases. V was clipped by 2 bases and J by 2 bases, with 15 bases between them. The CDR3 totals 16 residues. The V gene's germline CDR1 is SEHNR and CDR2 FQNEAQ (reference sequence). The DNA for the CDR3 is TGTGCCAGCAGCTTATTCTCCGTGCAGGGACAAGAGACCCAGTACTTC. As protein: CASSLFSVQGQETQYF.

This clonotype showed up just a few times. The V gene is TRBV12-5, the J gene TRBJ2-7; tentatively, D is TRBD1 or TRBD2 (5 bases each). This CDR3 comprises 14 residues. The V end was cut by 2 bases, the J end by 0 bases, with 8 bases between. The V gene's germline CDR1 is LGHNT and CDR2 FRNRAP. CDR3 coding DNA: TGTGCTAGTGGTTTGTATGGGGGCTCCTACGAGCAGTACTTC. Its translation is CASGLYGGSYEQYF.